Shown below are 27 T cell receptor beta chains from a single sample sequenced in a study of Ad26.COV2.S vaccination and SARS-CoV-2 variants. Treatment: approximately 18 received Ad26.COV2.S at low or high dose, single or two shots; about 5 received placebo; per-sample allocation not given. Collection of the samples took place on day 63 after the first injection of vaccine or placebo. This table comes from immunoSEQ multiplex PCR, and its TCRdb copy is limited to in-frame clones, with some not included. The profile covers 250,000 to 300,000 clones, with roughly 86% appearing a single time and over 2.5% taken by the ten largest. Sequenced material: peripheral blood, taken in a trial of Ad26.COV2.S vaccine versus placebo. All receptors derive from a person aged 18-60 years who received the Ad26.COV2.S COVID-19 vaccine or a placebo.

This chain uses TRBV19 with TRBJ2-3, with D maybe TRBD2 (5 bases). V was cut by 7 bases and J by 2 bases, with 22 bases left in between. The CDR3 has 17 amino acids. The V gene's germline CDR1 is LNHDA and CDR2 SQIVND (reference sequence). The CDR3 DNA follows: TGTGCCAGTACCCGCGAGGGCAGTGGTGTAGTCACAGATACGCAGTATTTT. Protein product: CASTREGSGVVTDTQYF.

The rearrangement links TRBV2 to TRBJ1-2; D is perhaps TRBD1 (6 bases). Looked up from germline, CDR1 is SNHLY and CDR2 is FYNNEI. Trimming pared 1 base from V and 5 bases from J, leaving 8 bases between. The CDR3 runs to 13 residues. CDR3 DNA sequence: TGTGCCAGCAGTGAAGTCACAGGGTATGGCTACACCTTC. This translates into CASSEVTGYGYTF. Full variable domain (outside the CDR3, taken from reference TRBV2 and TRBJ1-2): EPEVTQTPSHQVTQMGQEVILRCVPISNHLYFYWYRQILGQKVEFLVSFYNNEISEKSEIFDDQFSVERPDGSNFTLKIRSTKLEDSAMYFCASSEVTGYGYTFGSGTRLTVV.

The rearrangement joins TRBV5-6 to TRBJ1-2; the D gene is possibly TRBD1 (5 bases). V lost 4 bases to trimming and J lost 2 bases, with 15 bases between them. Germline CDR1 SGHDT, CDR2 YYEEEE. The CDR3 has 15 residues. The CDR3, as DNA: TGTGCCAGCAGCGTAAGGGACGGCCTAAACTATGGCTACACCTTC. Translated: CASSVRDGLNYGYTF.

This chain links TRBV28 with TRBJ1-1; no firm D call. The germline V gene has CDR1 MDHEN and CDR2 SYDVKM. V shed 3 bases and J shed 1 base, with 9 bases lying between them. The CDR3 consists of 14 residues. CDR3 residues: CASSLLRKNTEAFF. The CDR3 DNA follows: TGTGCCAGCAGTTTGCTACGGAAGAACACTGAAGCTTTCTTT.

The chain has TRBV30 and TRBJ2-1; D is undetermined. The CDR3 contains 11 residues. Germline V gene data show CDR1 as GTSNPN and CDR2 as SVGIG (reference sequence). V dropped 5 bases and J dropped 0 bases, with 2 bases sitting between them. The CDR3 reads CAWDSYNEQFF. As DNA, the CDR3 is TGTGCCTGGGACTCCTACAATGAGCAGTTCTTC.

The chain carries TRBV10-3 and TRBJ1-5, with D perhaps TRBD1 (6 bases). V was trimmed by 3 bases and J by 4 bases, leaving 10 bases between them. This CDR3 is 14 amino acids long. Germline CDR1 and CDR2: ENHRY and SYGVKD. The CDR3 spells CAISDPGQNQPQHF. In DNA form, the CDR3 reads TGTGCCATCAGTGATCCTGGACAGAATCAGCCCCAGCATTTT.

This chain's CDR3 is CASRQSLDEQYF. The CDR3 DNA follows: TGTGCCAGCAGACAATCGTTAGACGAGCAGTACTTC. The chain couples TRBV28 to TRBJ2-7; no clear D. Deletions cut 6 bases from V and 5 bases from J, with 11 bases between. Germline CDR1 MDHEN, CDR2 SYDVKM. The CDR3 is 12 residues long.

This chain links TRBV7-6 with TRBJ2-3, with 9 nucleotides matching TRBD2. This CDR3 is built from 18 residues. With V trimmed by 1 base and J by 8 bases, 16 bases remained unmatched. CDR1 SGHVS and CDR2 FNYEAQ come from the germline V gene. The CDR3 sequence: CASSLGEGLAGPRGTQYF. For the CDR3, the DNA is TGTGCCAGCAGCTTAGGTGAGGGTCTAGCGGGACCCCGAGGTACGCAGTATTTT.

The chain carries TRBV6-2 or TRBV6-3 and TRBJ2-2; D is uncertain. The V end was cut by 5 bases, the J end by 4 bases, with 14 bases between. The CDR3 spans 15 residues. The germline gives CDR1 MNHEY, CDR2 SVGEGT. CDR3 in DNA: TGTGCCAGCAGTCACGGACCCGGTTCCACCGGGGAGCTGTTTTTT. Translating gives CASSHGPGSTGELFF.

The V and J genes are TRBV5-1 and TRBJ2-5; D gene ambiguous. Trimming cost V 1 base and J 5 bases, with 9 bases left between them. The CDR3 spans 13 residues. Germline CDR1 and CDR2: SGHRS and YFSETQ. The CDR3 here is CASSLQVGETQYF. CDR3 nucleotides: TGCGCCAGCAGCTTGCAGGTCGGGGAGACCCAGTACTTC.

The V and J genes are TRBV15 and TRBJ2-3, with D hard to call. The CDR3 runs to 14 residues. Trimming cost V 4 bases and J 3 bases, with 11 bases left between them. The V gene's germline CDR1 is LNHNV and CDR2 YYDKDF (reference sequence). The CDR3 DNA reads TGTGCCACCAGCAATACTTTAGCAACAGATACGCAGTATTTT. Amino acid sequence: CATSNTLATDTQYF.

Details on this clone: A read error may produce the germline difference seen at one junction end. The chain carries TRBV19 and TRBJ1-5; no reliable D call. The germline gives CDR1 LNHDA, CDR2 SQIVND (reference sequence). This CDR3 has 14 amino acids. CDR3 sequence reads: CASSLDSSNQPQHF. CDR3 bases: TGTGCCAGTAGTTTAGACTCAAGCAATCAGCCCCAGCATTTT.

J is TRBJ2-3 and V is TRBV3-1 (or the pseudogene TRBV3-2); 7 bases are shared with TRBD2. This CDR3 has 15 residues. Looked up from germline, CDR1 is LGHDT and CDR2 is YNNKEL (reference sequence). The J segment lost 4 bases and the V segment lost 4 bases, leaving 8 bases of the junction unmatched. CDR3 amino acids: CASSPPREGPDTQYF. The DNA for the CDR3 is TGTGCCAGCAGCCCCCCGAGGGAGGGCCCAGATACGCAGTATTTT.

The rearrangement joins TRBV10-3 to TRBJ2-2; D is perhaps TRBD1 (6 bases). Per germline, CDR1 ENHRY and CDR2 SYGVKD. V dropped 0 bases and J dropped 4 bases, with 18 bases sitting between them. The CDR3 consists of 18 residues. The CDR3 nucleotides are TGTGCCATCAGTGAGTCGATGGGTCAGGGGTTTCGCACCGGGGAGCTGTTTTTT. Translating it yields CAISESMGQGFRTGELFF.

J is TRBJ1-2 and V is TRBV19, with D unresolved. The V and J ends lost 4 bases and 2 bases respectively, with 11 bases between them. The germline CDR1 and CDR2 sequences are LNHDA and SQIVND (reference sequence). The length of the CDR3 is 14 residues. CDR3 protein: CASSTLTQNYGYTF. The CDR3 DNA reads TGTGCCAGTAGTACCCTGACTCAAAACTATGGCTACACCTTC.

The V and J genes are TRBV5-5 and TRBJ1-1; D might be TRBD1 (5 bases). There are 15 residues in the CDR3. V lost 4 bases and J 0 bases, leaving 13 bases between the germline ends. CDR1 SGHKS and CDR2 YYEKEE come from the germline V gene (reference sequence). In nucleotides, the CDR3 is TGTGCCAGCAGCCCGGGGGGTAACATGAACACTGAAGCTTTCTTT. It yields the protein CASSPGGNMNTEAFF.

The chain links TRBV4-3 to TRBJ1-2; 7 bases agree with TRBD1. The CDR3 runs to 16 residues. Trimming took 1 base from V and 4 from J; bases not matched to a gene: 9. Per germline, CDR1 LGHNA and CDR2 YSLEER. This CDR3 is CASSQAPTGYSYGYTF. CDR3 DNA: TGCGCCAGCAGCCAAGCACCGACAGGGTACTCCTATGGCTACACCTTC.

This clone was observed a handful of times. The chain combines TRBV4-3 with TRBJ1-5; D ambiguous. The germline V gene has CDR1 LGHNA and CDR2 YSLEER. Trimming removed 4 bases at V and 6 bases at J, with 10 bases between. The CDR3 runs to 13 residues. CDR3 loop: CASSPSMGQPQHF. CDR3 DNA sequence: TGCGCCAGCAGCCCCTCAATGGGTCAGCCCCAGCATTTT.

The chain links TRBV9 to TRBJ1-2; D not certain. CDR3 size: 13 residues. Germline lookup yields CDR1 SGDLS and CDR2 YYNGEE. V was pared by 3 bases and J by 6 bases, with 12 bases between. The CDR3 loop reads CASSATNYDGYTF. The CDR3 coding sequence is TGTGCCAGCAGCGCAACCAACTATGATGGCTACACCTTC.

This rearrangement joins TRBV30 to TRBJ2-1; D call uncertain. Germline-derived CDR1 and CDR2 are GTSNPN and SVGIG (reference sequence). The CDR3 is 13 residues long. V was shortened by 2 bases and J by 8 bases, with 13 bases between the two germline ends. Written as DNA, the CDR3 is TGTGCCTGGAGTCTTTTGGGCCATGATGAGCAGTTCTTC. Translating it yields CAWSLLGHDEQFF. The full variable domain, in which reference TRBV30 and TRBJ2-1 provide the parts outside the CDR3, is SQTIHQWPATLVQPVGSPLSLECTVEGTSNPNLYWYRQAAGRGLQLLFYSVGIGQISSEVPQNLSASRPQDRQFILSSKKLLLSDSGFYLCAWSLLGHDEQFFGPGTRLTVL.

About this clone itself: One end of the junction fails to match germline, which may point to a read error. The chain is built from TRBV19 and TRBJ2-2; TRBD2 is a possible D gene (6 bases). The CDR3 spans 13 residues. Germline CDR1 LNHDA, CDR2 SQIVND (reference sequence). DNA of the CDR3: TGTGTCAGTAGTATGAGGGAGGCCGGGGAGCTGTTTTTT. Translating it yields CVSSMREAGELFF.

The CDR3 DNA sequence: TGCGCCAGCAGCCAAGGGGGCAGTAGGACCTACAATGAGCAGTTCTTC. Its translation: CASSQGGSRTYNEQFF. This chain joins TRBV4-1 and TRBJ2-1; D is perhaps TRBD1 (5 bases). Between the trimmed V and J ends, which lost 1 base and 2 bases, there was a span of 12 bases. The germline V gene has CDR1 MGHRA and CDR2 YSYEKL. This CDR3 has 16 amino acids.

The chain has TRBV6-5 and TRBJ2-7, with 9 bases aligning to TRBD1. Germline CDR1 is MNHEY and CDR2 is SVGAGI. Trimming took 4 bases from V and 2 from J; bases not matched to a gene: 6. This CDR3 spans 15 amino acids. Written as DNA, the CDR3 is TGTGCCAGCAGTTCGACAGGGGGTCCAACCTACGAGCAGTACTTC. Its protein is CASSSTGGPTYEQYF.

The rearrangement joins TRBV10-3 to TRBJ2-2; 8 positions agree with TRBD1. V shed 4 bases and J 7 bases; nucleotides not matched to a gene: 26. This CDR3 is built from 21 residues. The germline gives CDR1 ENHRY, CDR2 SYGVKD. The CDR3 DNA is TGTGCCATCAGTGGGGGTCCGGGACAGGTTCAAGGAGATAGAGGGTACGGGGAGCTGTTTTTT. Translation gives CAISGGPGQVQGDRGYGELFF.

This chain connects TRBV6-5 to TRBJ2-7; tentative D call: TRBD2 (5 bases). Trimming shortened V by 7 bases and J by 0 bases, and 16 bases separated the two germline ends. CDR1 and CDR2 from the germline V gene are MNHEY and SVGAGI. The CDR3 covers 15 residues. The CDR3 loop is CASNARSGNSYEQYF. CDR3 bases: TGTGCCAGCAATGCCCGCTCGGGAAACTCCTACGAGCAGTACTTC.

The genes are TRBV10-3 and TRBJ2-7; 8 nucleotides match TRBD1. V gave up 8 bases and J gave up 2 bases; unmatched junction bases: 5. The germline gives CDR1 ENHRY, CDR2 SYGVKD. This CDR3 comprises 13 residues. CDR3 sequence: CAIAPGGTYEQYF. The DNA of the CDR3 is TGTGCCATCGCCCCAGGGGGCACCTACGAGCAGTACTTC.

This chain connects TRBV3-1 (or the pseudogene TRBV3-2) to TRBJ1-2, with D perhaps TRBD1 (6 bases). Per germline, CDR1 LGHDT and CDR2 YNNKEL (reference sequence). This CDR3 is built from 13 residues. Between the trimmed V and J ends, which lost 4 bases and 4 bases, there was a span of 10 bases. The CDR3: CASSRTEGYGYTF. In nucleotides, the CDR3 is TGTGCCAGCAGCCGGACAGAGGGCTATGGCTACACCTTC.